These 21 T cell receptor beta chains were sequenced from one sample in a study of control samples from healthy donors and cancer patients. The protocol was immunoSEQ multiplex PCR, while the TCRdb copy is restricted to in-frame clones and leaves out a portion. The sample lists 200,000 to 250,000 clones, 85% to 95% occurring once. The sequenced material came from blood. These receptors were collected from a middle-aged man in good health.

The V call is TRBV6-2 or TRBV6-3, the J call TRBJ2-7, with unresolved D. This CDR3 has 14 residues. The ends were cut back, 5 bases at V and 4 bases at J, with 15 bases in the middle. The V gene's germline CDR1 is MNHEY and CDR2 SVGEGT. DNA of the CDR3: TGTGCCAGCAGTCGTACACCCACACTGTACGAGCAGTACTTC. Translating gives CASSRTPTLYEQYF.

The CDR3 coding sequence is TGCAGCGTTGTATCCCAGACTATGGGCTACACCTTC. Translation: CSVVSQTMGYTF. The V gene is TRBV29-1, the J gene TRBJ1-2; D gene ambiguous. V was pared by 4 bases and J by 8 bases, with 14 bases between. Germline V gene sequence: CDR1 SQVTM, CDR2 ANQGSEA. CDR3 length equals 12 residues.

The rearrangement links TRBV7-2 to TRBJ2-2, with 12 bases lining up with TRBD2. The germline V gene has CDR1 SGHTA and CDR2 FQGNSA. This CDR3 spans 16 amino acids. V was pared by 5 bases and J by 6 bases, with 7 bases of the junction left unmatched. The CDR3 loop is CASSTPSGGAPGELFF. CDR3 DNA sequence: TGTGCCAGCAGCACCCCTAGCGGGGGGGCCCCCGGGGAGCTGTTTTTT.

The rearrangement links TRBV28 to TRBJ2-7; D may be TRBD1 (6 bases). The V gene lost 5 bases and the J gene lost 2 bases, with 16 bases spanning the gap. Germline V lookup: CDR1 MDHEN, CDR2 SYDVKM. The CDR3 spans 15 residues. The CDR3 is CASSAFRGQTYEQYF. The CDR3 nucleotides read TGTGCCAGCAGTGCTTTCAGGGGACAAACCTACGAGCAGTACTTC.

V is TRBV11-3 and J is TRBJ1-3; unclear D gene. The V end was cut by 4 bases, the J end by 0 bases, with 10 bases between. Germline V CDR1 and CDR2: SGHNT, YENEEA. The CDR3 is 15 amino acids. This chain's CDR3 is CASSSGASSGNTIYF. CDR3 nucleotides: TGTGCCAGCAGCTCGGGAGCCAGCTCTGGAAACACCATATATTTT.

This chain uses TRBV29-1 with TRBJ2-1, with D possibly matching TRBD1 (5 bases). The CDR3 has 14 residues. V was shortened by 4 bases and J by 1 base, with 11 bases between the two germline ends. Looked up from germline, CDR1 is SQVTM and CDR2 is ANQGSEA. CDR3: CSVAGAGSYNEQFF. CDR3 DNA sequence: TGCAGCGTTGCCGGAGCAGGGTCCTACAATGAGCAGTTCTTC.

V usage is TRBV29-1 and J usage is TRBJ1-1, with 9 bases that match TRBD1. Looked up from germline, CDR1 is SQVTM and CDR2 is ANQGSEA. The CDR3 runs to 14 residues. The junction had 6 bases not matched to a gene; V was cut back by 6 bases and J by 1 base. The DNA of the CDR3 is TGCAGCGTCCGACCGGGACAGGGGAACACTGAAGCTTTCTTT. Translation gives CSVRPGQGNTEAFF.

The chain combines TRBV18 with TRBJ2-1; 11 nucleotides align to TRBD2. V lost 6 bases and J lost 3; bases outside the gene matches: 4. Per the germline V gene, CDR1 is KGHSH and CDR2 is LQKENI. The CDR3 covers 15 residues. DNA of the CDR3: TGTGCCAGCTCGCCTACTAGCGGGGGCTACAATGAGCAGTTCTTC. Its protein is CASSPTSGGYNEQFF.

The rearrangement uses TRBV5-1 and TRBJ1-2; weak D call: TRBD1 (5 bases). The germline V and J ends were trimmed by 4 bases and 8 bases, with 12 bases remaining between them. The CDR3 sequence is 12 residues long. Germline V gene lookup returns CDR1 SGHRS and CDR2 YFSETQ. The CDR3 is CASSPQGGGYTF. The CDR3, as DNA: TGCGCCAGCAGCCCCCAGGGAGGAGGCTACACCTTC.

The chain joins TRBV5-4 to TRBJ2-7; perhaps TRBD2 as D (5 bases). The CDR3 is 15 amino acids. V lost 1 base to trimming and J lost 4 bases, with 15 bases between them. Germline V CDR1 and CDR2: SGHNT, YYREEE (reference sequence). CDR3 residues: CASSLRGLFGYEQYV. The CDR3 DNA follows: TGTGCCAGCAGCTTGCGGGGTTTGTTTGGATACGAGCAGTACGTC.

The V gene is TRBV27, the J gene TRBJ1-6; D gene unclear. The CDR3 has 15 amino acids. Between the trimmed V and J ends, which lost 3 bases and 7 bases, there was a span of 13 bases. From germline, CDR1 is MNHEY and CDR2 SMNVEV (reference sequence). In DNA form, the CDR3 reads TGTGCCAGCAGTTTCTCTGCCACTCCCAATTCACCCCTCCACTTT. It translates to CASSFSATPNSPLHF.

The chain is built from TRBV7-9 and TRBJ1-2; D may be TRBD1 (5 bases). V lost 5 bases and J 12 bases, leaving 16 bases between the germline ends. Germline V CDR1 and CDR2: SEHNR, FQNEAQ (reference sequence). The CDR3 length is 12 residues. CDR3 in DNA: TGTGCCAGCAGCACACGGGACCTTATGGACACCTTC. Residues: CASSTRDLMDTF.

The rearrangement links TRBV16 to TRBJ1-1; D gene uncertain. CDR1 and CDR2 (germline): KGHSY, FQNENV. V lost 2 bases and J lost 1, with 2 bases in between. This CDR3 is 12 amino acids long. This CDR3 reads CASSQPNTEAFF. Written as DNA, the CDR3 is TGTGCCAGCAGCCAACCGAACACTGAAGCTTTCTTT.

The chain uses TRBV28 and TRBJ1-1; D remains ambiguous. This CDR3 comprises 14 residues. CDR1 and CDR2 (germline): MDHEN, SYDVKM. V was pared by 3 bases and J by 1 base, with 9 bases between. CDR3 sequence (DNA): TGTGCCAGCAGTTTGATGAGGGCGAACACTGAAGCTTTCTTT. Its translation: CASSLMRANTEAFF.

This chain links TRBV28 with TRBJ1-2; D perhaps matches TRBD1 (6 bases). Germline V gene data show CDR1 as MDHEN and CDR2 as SYDVKM. Trimming cost V 6 bases and J 5 bases, with 13 bases left between them. The CDR3 is 13 residues long. This CDR3 reads CASRTDRRYGYTF. Written as DNA, the CDR3 is TGTGCCAGCAGAACGGACAGAAGGTATGGCTACACCTTC.

J is TRBJ2-3 and V is TRBV5-1; the D call may be TRBD1 or TRBD2 (5 bases each). Germline values: CDR1 SGHRS, CDR2 YFSETQ. V shed 4 bases and J shed 1 base, with 10 bases lying between them. This CDR3 contains 14 residues. The chain's CDR3 is CASSQGTGTDTQYF. As DNA, the CDR3 is TGCGCCAGCAGCCAAGGGACGGGCACAGATACGCAGTATTTT.

The V call is TRBV6-1, the J call TRBJ1-1; the match to TRBD1 covers 7 bases. CDR1 and CDR2 from the germline V gene are MNHNS and SASEGT. Losses at the gene ends were 1 base for V and 1 base for J; bases not matched to a gene: 0. This CDR3 is built from 14 residues. This CDR3 is CASSEGQGNTEAFF. The CDR3 DNA follows: TGTGCCAGCAGTGAAGGACAGGGGAACACTGAAGCTTTCTTT.

In its sample, this clone was seen once. The rearrangement links TRBV19 to TRBJ1-3; D remains ambiguous. From germline, CDR1 is LNHDA and CDR2 SQIVND (reference sequence). The CDR3 totals 12 residues. V lost 3 bases, J lost 3 bases, and 3 bases lay in between. CDR3 nucleotides: TGTGCCAGTAGTATTCTTGGAAACACCATATATTTT. Residues: CASSILGNTIYF.

CDR3 coding DNA: TGTGCCAGCAGTGAAGCGGTTGTTGGACAGGGTTCGAACTATGGCTACACCTTC. It is translated as CASSEAVVGQGSNYGYTF. The chain joins TRBV2 to TRBJ1-2, with TRBD1 identical over 8 bases. The CDR3 is 18 residues long. With V trimmed by 0 bases and J by 2 bases, 11 bases remained unmatched. Germline CDR1 and CDR2: SNHLY and FYNNEI.

The chain is built from TRBV11-2 and TRBJ2-4; tentative D call: TRBD1 (6 bases). Germline values: CDR1 SGHAT, CDR2 FQNNGV. CDR3 length: 16 amino acids. Trimming stripped 1 base from V and 2 bases from J, with 12 bases between. CDR3 sequence (DNA): TGTGCCAGCAGCTTAGTGAGGGGGTTGACCAAAAACATTCAGTACTTC. This gives the protein CASSLVRGLTKNIQYF.

V and J are TRBV6-2 or TRBV6-3 and TRBJ2-3, with unresolved D. The CDR3 is 12 residues long. The germline V and J ends were trimmed by 4 bases and 6 bases, with 8 bases remaining between them. From germline, CDR1 is MNHEY and CDR2 SVGEGT. The CDR3 nucleotides read TGTGCCAGCAGTTCCCAAGGGGATACGCAGTATTTT. It codes for CASSSQGDTQYF.